Reported below is one TCR beta chain. What antigen it recognizes has not been identified. No much larger clone is present one base from it, and per-base qualities are unavailable. The data were obtained in a study of blood T cell repertoires in COVID-19 (dated by TCRdb to 2018 to 2021). In terms of the full investigation: Samples covering the acute and convalescent phases of COVID-19 were provided by collaborators in the United States, Italy and Spain. Deeply sampled blood TCRbeta repertoires from subjects exposed to, actively infected with, or recovered from COVID-19 were included in the dataset. Where available, HLA class I and class II types were obtained from metadata supplied by the sample provider rather than from assay-based typing. The samples were drawn from two sources: the first 160 participants of the ongoing ImmuneRACE study, and fewer than 1,500 subjects contributed by 6 global collaborators. A freely available public database, intended as a resource for researchers studying the immune response to SARS-CoV-2, is where the repertoires were released. The material from the prospective study consisted of cDNA or gDNA derived from T cells, B-cell-depleted T cells, or PBMCs. A de-identified subject ID, COVID-19 status, age in years and sex were almost always included in the sample metadata. Results and caveats for the whole study, not just this receptor: The amount of clinical and demographic metadata varied by source and participant and was provided uncurated.

TCRbeta CDR3 regions were amplified from genomic DNA by means of the immunoSEQ Assay, a bias-controlled multiplex PCR. Processing in the source paper ran as follows. Nucleated cell counts per sample were estimated from amplification of reference gene primers within the assay. To quantify the absolute abundance of each unique TCRbeta CDR3 rearrangement, sequence reads were collapsed and filtered. Productive Simpson clonality was computed per sample as the square root of Simpson's diversity index over productive rearrangements. What TCRdb holds here is the immuneACCESS table cut down to in-frame rearrangements. Part of the clones is not present; checked against another copy, under half of the missing clones reflect an unresolved V gene, and the others are unexplained. That table gives V, J and clone size, and the DNA gave D and trimming. The sample table records some 80,000 clones; roughly 90% of these occur just once. The ten largest clones capture 2.5% of the sample.

Each collaborating institution followed its own protocols to collect whole blood in K2EDTA tubes. Collaborator samples were shipped for TCRbeta analysis as frozen whole blood, isolated PBMCs, or DNA extracted from either sample type. The sequence was obtained from a human donor in a cohort sampled during active COVID-19. The source material was peripheral blood.

The DNA reads TGCGCCAGCAGCTTGGCAAGGACTAGCGGGACTAACTACGAGCAGTACTTC. This gives the protein CASSLARTSGTNYEQYF. The chain is assembled from TRBV5-1 and TRBJ2-7, with 12 central nucleotides matching TRBD2. CDR1 and CDR2 are drawn from the germline V gene: SGHRS, YFSETQ. Including cysteine and phenylalanine, the CDR3 has 17 amino acids. Only the CDR3 portion is preserved as DNA: 51 bases, with reading frame beginning at the first base. The junction shows trimming of 0 bases on V and 3 bases on J, and the gene matches do not reach 7 bases of it.